This TCR beta chain was captured by sequencing in a study of spatial heterogeneity in lung cancer (dated by TCRdb to between 2018 and 2021). Study-level background: More beta-chain than alpha-chain transcripts were consistently detected, likely reflecting higher beta-chain transcript abundance. In non-small cell lung cancer, the study made a quantitative comparison of TCR alpha and beta repertoires among multiple tumor regions, matched nontumor lung and blood. The study linked features of the TCR repertoire to counts of nonsynonymous mutations, which were determined by whole-exome sequencing of tumor tissue. At surgery, around 200 tumor regions, roughly 62 matched nontumor lung samples and more than 55 PBMC samples were TCR-sequenced for both alpha and beta chains. In the raw uncorrected reads, each unique combination of TCR and UMI appeared more than ten times on average.

The library was built by means of 5' RACE. TCRdb shows the sequencer as NextSeq 500. In the TCR library protocol, a unique molecular identifier was attached to each TCR cDNA molecule so that PCR and sequencing errors could be corrected. The authors processed their data as follows. TCR identification, UMI-based error correction and CDR3 extraction were performed with Decombinator tools. TCRs above a frequency of 2 per 1,000, corresponding to the top 1% of the tumor frequency distribution, were defined as expanded. Renyi diversity was calculated using the R vegan package after each repertoire was subsampled 100 times to 5,000 TCRs. CDR3 similarity networks were built from amino acid triplet string-kernel similarity, connecting CDR3s with pairwise similarity above 0.82. TCRdb reran the public reads through fastp at Q25 and MiXCR, keeping productive beta chains. Rows matching on CDR3 protein sequence are summarized as one entry with the most common DNA and genes. V and J calls and clone size were set by TCRdb, not the authors. The sample records 77,000 or so distinct CDR3 sequences, approximately 20% of which are singletons. The ten largest clones represent roughly 6% of the sample.

This clonotype has a handful of counts. The antigen this receptor binds is unknown. No clone much larger than this one lies a single base away; base qualities are absent. What the time point label conveys for this sample: sample taken at primary tumor resection. For TCR sequencing, whole RNA was extracted from tumor and nontumor lung tissue, or from cryopreserved PBMC samples, and no cell sorting was done. The donors were around 69 patients from the lung TRACERx cohort who had early-stage, untreated non-small cell lung cancer. Only patients with enough RNA available from two or more tumor regions were chosen for TCR sequencing. The CDR3 contains 15 residues, cysteine and phenylalanine counted. Just CDR3 DNA is preserved here, 45 bases in frame from base 1. At the junction V is shortened by 2 bases and J by 0 bases, with 10 bases in between. The germline V gene provides CDR1 KGHSH and CDR2 LQKENI. Paper-wide results and their limitations: Ubiquitous expanded tumor TCRs were found in blood more often at tumor resection than at routine follow-up. Additional single-cell paired TCR alpha and beta sequencing was considered necessary to confirm, at a functional level, the hypothesis that regional TCRs recognize regional mutations.

This clonotype originated in a male donor with early-stage non-small cell lung cancer. Here the chain combines TRBV18 and TRBJ2-5; the D gene may be TRBD1 or TRBD2, since each aligns over 6 bases. Here the sequenced sample was PBMCs, taken at surgery. This receptor has the CDR3 CASSPGRTDQETQYF. The DNA sequence reads TGTGCCAGCTCACCAGGGAGGACAGACCAAGAGACCCAGTACTTC. The entire variable domain, with the stretches around the CDR3 drawn from the reference TRBV18 and TRBJ2-5 proteins, is NAGVMQNPRHLVRRRGQEARLRCSPMKGHSHVYWYRQLPEEGLKFMVYLQKENIIDESGMPKERFSAEFPKEGPSILRIQQVVRGDSAAYFCASSPGRTDQETQYFGPGTRLLVL.